The 31 T cell receptor beta chains below were found in one sample sequenced in a study of blood T cell repertoires in COVID-19. Data came from immunoSEQ multiplex PCR; TCRdb stores just in-frame clones and leaves some out. The sample lists some 370,000 clones; around 90% were seen once. The specimen sequenced was peripheral blood. The receptors derive from a middle-aged man with acute or convalescent COVID-19.

V usage is TRBV19 and J usage is TRBJ1-1, with 10 bases aligning to TRBD1. The CDR3 spans 16 residues. J was trimmed by 4 bases and V by 5 bases; bases with no gene match: 10. Germline CDR1 LNHDA, CDR2 SQIVND (reference sequence). CDR3 sequence reads: CASSAGRTGGSTEAFF. The DNA for the CDR3 is TGTGCCAGTAGTGCTGGACGGACAGGGGGAAGCACTGAAGCTTTCTTT.

The chain employs TRBV5-5 and TRBJ1-3; 8 nucleotides line up with TRBD1. J was trimmed by 2 bases and V by 1 base; bases with no gene match: 5. The V gene's germline CDR1 is SGHKS and CDR2 YYEKEE (reference sequence). The length of the CDR3 is 16 residues. CDR3 DNA: TGTGCCAGCAGCTTGTTACCAGGGGGCGCTGGAAACACCATATATTTT. Amino acid sequence: CASSLLPGGAGNTIYF.

The V call is TRBV20-1, the J call TRBJ1-1; D remains ambiguous. The V gene lost 6 bases and the J gene lost 6 bases, with 11 bases spanning the gap. There are 11 residues in the CDR3. Germline CDR1 reads DFQATT; CDR2 reads SNEGSKA (reference sequence). The CDR3 protein is CSAPQAAEAFF. In DNA form, the CDR3 reads TGCAGTGCCCCTCAAGCGGCTGAAGCTTTCTTT.

The rearrangement joins TRBV27 to TRBJ2-2; no clear D gene. V lost 2 bases and J lost 6, with 7 bases in between. Per germline, CDR1 MNHEY and CDR2 SMNVEV (reference sequence). CDR3 length: 13 residues. The CDR3 bases are TGTGCCAGCAGTTTACAGAAACCCGGGGAGCTGTTTTTT. It encodes CASSLQKPGELFF.

This clone was counted a single time. V and J are TRBV5-4 and TRBJ1-4; D is possibly TRBD1 (6 bases). Trimming pared 4 bases from V and 4 bases from J, leaving 17 bases between. The CDR3 contains 16 residues. Germline V gene lookup returns CDR1 SGHNT and CDR2 YYREEE (reference sequence). CDR3 sequence (DNA): TGTGCCAGCAGCATGGGATCAGGGGAGGGTAATGAAAAACTGTTTTTT. It codes for CASSMGSGEGNEKLFF.

The V and J genes are TRBV30 and TRBJ2-5; 8 bases line up with TRBD2. CDR1 and CDR2 (germline): GTSNPN, SVGIG (reference sequence). The CDR3 loop spans 15 amino acids. With V trimmed by 0 bases and J by 5 bases, 8 bases remained unmatched. The CDR3 here is CAWSVLAGGWETQYF. The CDR3 nucleotides read TGTGCCTGGAGTGTACTTGCGGGGGGTTGGGAGACCCAGTACTTC.

The chain couples TRBV18 to TRBJ2-7; 8 positions match TRBD2. Germline CDR1 and CDR2: KGHSH and LQKENI. Trimming removed 4 bases from V and 1 base from J; junction bases left unmatched: 3. The CDR3 totals 14 residues. CDR3 sequence (DNA): TGTGCCAGCTCACGCGAGCGGGGGTCCTACGAGCAGTACTTC. This translates into CASSRERGSYEQYF.

The V and J genes are TRBV28 and TRBJ1-1; TRBD1 might be the D (6 bases). The CDR3 extends over 15 amino acids. Between the trimmed V and J ends, which lost 5 bases and 3 bases, there was a span of 16 bases. Looked up from germline, CDR1 is MDHEN and CDR2 is SYDVKM. CDR3 region: CASSQTGKGYTEAFF. The CDR3 region has the DNA TGTGCCAGCAGTCAAACAGGGAAAGGATACACTGAAGCTTTCTTT.

The chain couples TRBV3-1 (or the pseudogene TRBV3-2) to TRBJ2-7, with 8 nucleotides matching TRBD2. CDR1 and CDR2 (germline): LGHDT, YNNKEL (reference sequence). This CDR3 has 18 amino acids. J gave up 4 bases and V 0 bases, and 14 bases lay outside the gene matches. The CDR3 DNA is TGTGCCAGCAGCCAAGATCCCTACGGGGGGGAGGGTGTATACGAGCAGTACTTC. Its translation: CASSQDPYGGEGVYEQYF.

This clone was seen more than once but under ten times. The V and J genes are TRBV11-2 and TRBJ1-4, with 8 bases lining up with TRBD1. Germline values: CDR1 SGHAT, CDR2 FQNNGV. The V and J ends lost 0 bases and 3 bases, in that order; junction bases with no gene match: 9. This CDR3 is built from 18 residues. This CDR3 is CASSLDRAGGHSNEKLFF. CDR3 nucleotides: TGTGCCAGCAGCTTAGATCGGGCAGGGGGCCACTCTAATGAAAAACTGTTTTTT.

The chain employs TRBV3-1 (or the pseudogene TRBV3-2) and TRBJ1-4; D remains ambiguous. Germline lookup yields CDR1 LGHDT and CDR2 YNNKEL (reference sequence). Trimming took off 1 base at V and 0 bases at J, with 6 bases between the two ends. CDR3 length: 15 residues. In DNA form, the CDR3 reads TGTGCCAGCAGCCAAGCTCCCCCAACTAATGAAAAACTGTTTTTT. This sequence encodes CASSQAPPTNEKLFF.

This clone has just one count. Within the sample, other DNA sequences also encode this same CDR3. This rearrangement joins TRBV4-1 to TRBJ1-2; 8 nucleotides match TRBD1. The CDR3 consists of 15 residues. Per germline, CDR1 MGHRA and CDR2 YSYEKL. V lost 2 bases to trimming and J lost 3 bases; unmatched junction nucleotides: 5. The CDR3 reads CASSQSGTGYYGYTF. The CDR3 bases are TGCGCCAGCAGCCAATCCGGGACAGGATACTATGGCTACACCTTC.

The chain joins TRBV10-3 to TRBJ1-2; D may be TRBD1 (5 bases). Deletions cut 3 bases from V and 7 bases from J, with 24 bases between. The CDR3 length is 17 residues. Germline values: CDR1 ENHRY, CDR2 SYGVKD. CDR3 region: CAISDPELGVVRGGYTF. The CDR3 DNA is TGTGCCATCAGTGACCCCGAGTTGGGGGTGGTGCGGGGTGGCTACACCTTC.

About this clone: The same CDR3 is also encoded by other DNA sequences in this sample. The rearrangement uses TRBV5-8 and TRBJ2-1, with TRBD2 identical over 8 bases. V was pared by 2 bases and J by 4 bases, with 5 bases of the junction left unmatched. The CDR3 loop spans 15 amino acids. CDR1 and CDR2 from the germline V gene are SGHTS and YDEGEE. CDR3 region: CASSLGTSGYNEQFF. The CDR3 coding sequence is TGTGCCAGCAGCTTAGGAACTAGCGGATACAATGAGCAGTTCTTC.

There are a few counts of this clone. The chain combines TRBV7-8 with TRBJ2-7; D remains ambiguous. Looked up from germline, CDR1 is SGHVS and CDR2 is FQNEAQ. Trimming stripped 1 base from V and 3 bases from J, with 16 bases between. The CDR3 covers 16 residues. DNA for the CDR3: TGTGCCAGCAGCTTAGGTCTCCCTGAGGTAGGCTACGAGCAGTACTTC. Translating gives CASSLGLPEVGYEQYF.

The table lists this clone with a count of one. V is TRBV5-1 and J is TRBJ2-7, with 7 bases fitting TRBD1. Germline V CDR1 and CDR2: SGHRS, YFSETQ. The CDR3 runs 17 residues. V lost 0 bases to trimming and J lost 2 bases; unmatched junction nucleotides: 11. The CDR3 protein is CASSLGANRGPTYEQYF. The DNA for the CDR3 is TGCGCCAGCAGCTTGGGGGCAAACAGGGGACCAACCTACGAGCAGTACTTC.

The CDR3, as DNA: TGTGCCAGCAGCCAAGATCGGACAACCCAAGAGACCCAGTACTTC. Protein: CASSQDRTTQETQYF. The genes are TRBV4-2 and TRBJ2-5; D is perhaps TRBD1 (5 bases). Trimming removed 0 bases from V and 1 base from J, with 9 bases in between. CDR3 length: 15 residues. Per germline, CDR1 LGHNA and CDR2 YNFKEQ.

The chain has TRBV9 and TRBJ1-5, with a possible D match to TRBD1 (6 bases). V was trimmed by 2 bases and J by 1 base, leaving 10 bases between them. The CDR3 is 15 residues long. Looked up from germline, CDR1 is SGDLS and CDR2 is YYNGEE. CDR3 amino acids: CASSVSGTSNQPQHF. CDR3 bases: TGTGCCAGCAGCGTCAGTGGGACAAGCAATCAGCCCCAGCATTTT.

The V and J genes are TRBV30 and TRBJ2-5; 7 bases line up with TRBD1. V gave up 5 bases and J gave up 4 bases; unmatched junction bases: 10. Germline values: CDR1 GTSNPN, CDR2 SVGIG (reference sequence). This CDR3 contains 14 residues. CDR3 sequence: CAWAFAGTAETQYF. CDR3 DNA: TGTGCCTGGGCTTTCGCCGGGACAGCAGAGACCCAGTACTTC.

The V and J genes are TRBV7-9 and TRBJ2-7, with a weak D call TRBD2 (5 bases). From germline, CDR1 is SEHNR and CDR2 FQNEAQ (reference sequence). This CDR3 is built from 13 residues. V dropped 1 base and J dropped 9 bases, with 13 bases sitting between them. Written as DNA, the CDR3 is TGTGCCAGCAGCTTAGAACTAGTAGGCGGGCAGTACTTC. Translating it yields CASSLELVGGQYF.

J is TRBJ2-5 and V is TRBV3-1 (or the pseudogene TRBV3-2); D unclear. The CDR3 consists of 14 residues. Germline V gene data show CDR1 as LGHDT and CDR2 as YNNKEL (reference sequence). The ends were cut back, 1 base at V and 9 bases at J, with 15 bases in the middle. CDR3 nucleotides: TGTGCCAGCAGCCAAGCATATGGCTTCCGGGCCCAGTACTTC. Its protein is CASSQAYGFRAQYF.

The chain recombines TRBV19 with TRBJ2-6, with a tentative D call TRBD1 (5 bases). Germline values: CDR1 LNHDA, CDR2 SQIVND (reference sequence). Trimming took off 1 base at V and 1 base at J, with 5 bases between the two ends. The CDR3 is 15 residues long. CDR3: CASSIGQSGANVLTF. The CDR3 bases are TGTGCCAGTAGTATAGGACAGTCTGGGGCCAACGTCCTGACTTTC.

This chain connects TRBV2 to TRBJ2-5, with 8 bases fitting TRBD1. V gave up 6 bases and J gave up 5 bases; unmatched junction bases: 8. The CDR3 covers 14 residues. Germline lookup yields CDR1 SNHLY and CDR2 FYNNEI. The CDR3 reads CASRGGQGRETQYF. The DNA for the CDR3 is TGTGCCAGCAGGGGTGGACAGGGCCGCGAGACCCAGTACTTC. The whole variable domain, filled in from reference TRBV2 and TRBJ2-5, reads EPEVTQTPSHQVTQMGQEVILRCVPISNHLYFYWYRQILGQKVEFLVSFYNNEISEKSEIFDDQFSVERPDGSNFTLKIRSTKLEDSAMYFCASRGGQGRETQYFGPGTRLLVL.

The V and J genes are TRBV2 and TRBJ2-2; 7 nucleotides line up with TRBD1. V shed 3 bases, J shed 0 bases, and the junction held 7 bases outside the gene matches. Germline CDR1 SNHLY, CDR2 FYNNEI. The CDR3 has 17 amino acids. CDR3 in amino acids: CASSDPPGTANTGELFF. DNA of the CDR3: TGTGCCAGCAGTGATCCCCCAGGGACAGCGAACACCGGGGAGCTGTTTTTT.

The DNA of the CDR3 is TGTGCCAGCACCCTGGACAAAAGCACAGATACGCAGTATTTT. Amino acid sequence: CASTLDKSTDTQYF. This chain joins TRBV2 and TRBJ2-3; the D gene is possibly TRBD1 (5 bases). Germline V lookup: CDR1 SNHLY, CDR2 FYNNEI. The CDR3 totals 14 residues. Trimming pared 7 bases from V and 0 bases from J, leaving 11 bases between.

This clone has only one observation. V and J are TRBV30 and TRBJ1-3, with D tentatively TRBD1 (6 bases). Germline V gene data show CDR1 as GTSNPN and CDR2 as SVGIG (reference sequence). This CDR3 is 13 amino acids long. Trimming took 5 bases from V and 2 from J, leaving 10 bases between them. The CDR3 nucleotides read TGTGCCTGGCTACAGGGTGCTGGAAACACCATATATTTT. Translated, it gives CAWLQGAGNTIYF. Supplemented by reference TRBV30 and TRBJ1-3, the full variable domain reads SQTIHQWPATLVQPVGSPLSLECTVEGTSNPNLYWYRQAAGRGLQLLFYSVGIGQISSEVPQNLSASRPQDRQFILSSKKLLLSDSGFYLCAWLQGAGNTIYFGEGSWLTVV.

This chain links TRBV12-3 or TRBV12-4 with TRBJ2-5, with 9 nucleotides matching TRBD1. The CDR3 covers 12 residues. V shed 6 bases and J 11 bases; nucleotides not matched to a gene: 7. The CDR3 loop is CASSYTGTGQYF. The CDR3 DNA reads TGTGCCAGCAGCTACACCGGGACAGGGCAGTACTTC.

The gene calls are TRBV19 and TRBJ1-5; D may be TRBD1 (5 bases). CDR1 is LNHDA and CDR2 is SQIVND in the germline V gene (reference sequence). The CDR3 has 12 residues. V was trimmed by 7 bases and J by 4 bases, leaving 8 bases between them. The CDR3: CASTGGNQPQHF. CDR3 coding DNA: TGTGCCAGTACTGGGGGGAATCAGCCCCAGCATTTT.

V and J are TRBV4-3 and TRBJ2-3, with 11 bases aligning to TRBD2. The CDR3 sequence is 15 residues long. Germline V lookup: CDR1 LGHNA, CDR2 YSLEER. The trim removed 0 bases at V and 7 bases at J, leaving 3 bases unmatched. As DNA, the CDR3 is TGCGCCAGCAGCCAAGAGCTAGCGGGGGGCCATACGCAGTATTTT. It codes for CASSQELAGGHTQYF.

This clone occurred once. This chain links TRBV2 with TRBJ1-5; the D gene is possibly TRBD1 (5 bases). V was cut by 3 bases and J by 6 bases, with 12 bases left in between. There are 14 residues in the CDR3. Germline assignment: CDR1 SNHLY and CDR2 FYNNEI. DNA of the CDR3: TGTGCCAGCAGTGAGAGAAGGGGTTCTCAGCCCCAGCATTTT. Translated, it gives CASSERRGSQPQHF.

The chain uses TRBV30 and TRBJ2-1, with TRBD2 matching over 7 bases. The V segment lost 3 bases and the J segment 4 bases; nucleotides outside the gene matches: 3. Germline CDR1 is GTSNPN and CDR2 is SVGIG (reference sequence). This CDR3 comprises 13 residues. CDR3 nucleotide sequence: TGTGCCTGGAGCGGCGGGGGATACAATGAGCAGTTCTTC. It encodes CAWSGGGYNEQFF.